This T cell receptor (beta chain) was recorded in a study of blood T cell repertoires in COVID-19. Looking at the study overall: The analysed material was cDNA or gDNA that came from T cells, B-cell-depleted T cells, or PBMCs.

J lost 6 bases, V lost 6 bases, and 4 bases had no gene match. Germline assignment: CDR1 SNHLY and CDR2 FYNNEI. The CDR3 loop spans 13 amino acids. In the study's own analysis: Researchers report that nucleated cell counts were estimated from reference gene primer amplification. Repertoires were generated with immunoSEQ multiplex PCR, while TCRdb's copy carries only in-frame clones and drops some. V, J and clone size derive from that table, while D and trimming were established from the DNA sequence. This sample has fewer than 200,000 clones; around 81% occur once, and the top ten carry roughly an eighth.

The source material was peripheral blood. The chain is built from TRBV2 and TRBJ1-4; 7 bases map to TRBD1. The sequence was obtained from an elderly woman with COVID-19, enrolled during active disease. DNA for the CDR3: TGTGCCAGCAGCCGGGACAGAGATGAAAAACTGTTTTTT. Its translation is CASSRDRDEKLFF.